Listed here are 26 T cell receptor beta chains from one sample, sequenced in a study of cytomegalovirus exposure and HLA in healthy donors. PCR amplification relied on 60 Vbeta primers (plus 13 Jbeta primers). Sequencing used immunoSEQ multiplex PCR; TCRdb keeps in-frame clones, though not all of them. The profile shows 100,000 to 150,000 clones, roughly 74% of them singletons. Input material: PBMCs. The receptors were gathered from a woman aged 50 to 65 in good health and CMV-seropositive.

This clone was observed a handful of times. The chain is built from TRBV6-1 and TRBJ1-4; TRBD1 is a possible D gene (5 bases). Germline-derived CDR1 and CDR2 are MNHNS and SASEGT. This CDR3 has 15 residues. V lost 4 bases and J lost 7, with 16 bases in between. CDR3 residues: CASSAAGGRGEKLFF. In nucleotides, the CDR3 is TGTGCCAGCAGTGCCGCCGGGGGTAGGGGTGAAAAACTGTTTTTT.

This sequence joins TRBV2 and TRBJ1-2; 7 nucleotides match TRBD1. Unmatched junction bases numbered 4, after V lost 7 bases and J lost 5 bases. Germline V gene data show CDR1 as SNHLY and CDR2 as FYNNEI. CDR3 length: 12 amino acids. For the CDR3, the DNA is TGTGCCAGCACCCGCAGGGGGTATGGCTACACCTTC. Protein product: CASTRRGYGYTF.

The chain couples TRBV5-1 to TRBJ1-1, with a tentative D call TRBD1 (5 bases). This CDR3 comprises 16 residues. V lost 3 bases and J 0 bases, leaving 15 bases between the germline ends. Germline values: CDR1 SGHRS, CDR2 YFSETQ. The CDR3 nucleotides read TGCGCCAGCAGCTGGGGGGAGGGAAATATGAACACTGAAGCTTTCTTT. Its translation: CASSWGEGNMNTEAFF.

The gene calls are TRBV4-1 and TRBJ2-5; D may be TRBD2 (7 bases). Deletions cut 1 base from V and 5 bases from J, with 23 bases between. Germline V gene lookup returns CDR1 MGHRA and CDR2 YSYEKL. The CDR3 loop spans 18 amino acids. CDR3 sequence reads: CASSQGYVWGGARETQYF. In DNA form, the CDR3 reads TGCGCCAGCAGCCAAGGTTATGTTTGGGGGGGGGCTAGGGAGACCCAGTACTTC.

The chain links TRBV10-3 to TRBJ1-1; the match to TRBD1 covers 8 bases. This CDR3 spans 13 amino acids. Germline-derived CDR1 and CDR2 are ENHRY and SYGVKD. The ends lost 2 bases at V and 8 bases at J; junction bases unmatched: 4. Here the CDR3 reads CAISENGQGEAFF. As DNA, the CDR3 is TGTGCCATCAGTGAGAACGGACAGGGAGAAGCTTTCTTT.

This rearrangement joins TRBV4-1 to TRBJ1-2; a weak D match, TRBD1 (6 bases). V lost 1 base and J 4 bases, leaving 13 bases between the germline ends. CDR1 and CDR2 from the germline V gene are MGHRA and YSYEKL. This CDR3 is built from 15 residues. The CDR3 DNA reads TGCGCCAGCAGCCAAGGCGGGGGGCCCCTCTATGGCTACACCTTC. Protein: CASSQGGGPLYGYTF.

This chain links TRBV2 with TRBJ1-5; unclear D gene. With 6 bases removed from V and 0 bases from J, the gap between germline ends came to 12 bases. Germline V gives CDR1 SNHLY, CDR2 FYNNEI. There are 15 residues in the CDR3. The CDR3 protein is CASSPQLPSNQPQHF. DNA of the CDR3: TGTGCCAGCAGCCCCCAGTTACCTAGCAATCAGCCCCAGCATTTT.

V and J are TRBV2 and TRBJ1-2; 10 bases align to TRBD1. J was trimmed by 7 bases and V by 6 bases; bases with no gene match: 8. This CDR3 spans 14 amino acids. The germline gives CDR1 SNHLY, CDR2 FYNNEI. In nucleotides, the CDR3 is TGTGCCAGCAGCCCGGGACAGGGGATTAGTGGCTACACCTTC. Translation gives CASSPGQGISGYTF.

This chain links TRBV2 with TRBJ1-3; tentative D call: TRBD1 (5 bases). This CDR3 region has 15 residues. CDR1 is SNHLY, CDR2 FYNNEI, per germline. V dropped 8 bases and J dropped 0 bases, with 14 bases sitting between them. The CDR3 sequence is CASRPDRSSGNTIYF. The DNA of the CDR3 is TGTGCCAGCCGACCAGACAGAAGCTCTGGAAACACCATATATTTT.

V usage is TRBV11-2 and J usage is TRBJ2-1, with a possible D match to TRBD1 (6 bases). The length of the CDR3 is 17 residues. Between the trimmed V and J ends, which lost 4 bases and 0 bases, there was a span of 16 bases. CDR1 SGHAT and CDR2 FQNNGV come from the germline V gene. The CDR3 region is CASSSNRVAVSYNEQFF. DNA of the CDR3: TGTGCCAGCAGCTCCAACAGGGTAGCAGTCTCCTACAATGAGCAGTTCTTC.

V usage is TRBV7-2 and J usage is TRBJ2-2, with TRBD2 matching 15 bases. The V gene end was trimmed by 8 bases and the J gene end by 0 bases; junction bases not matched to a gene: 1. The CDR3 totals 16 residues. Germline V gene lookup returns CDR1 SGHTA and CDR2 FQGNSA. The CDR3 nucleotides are TGTGCCAGCGGACTAGCGGGGGGGGCGAACACCGGGGAGCTGTTTTTT. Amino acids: CASGLAGGANTGELFF.

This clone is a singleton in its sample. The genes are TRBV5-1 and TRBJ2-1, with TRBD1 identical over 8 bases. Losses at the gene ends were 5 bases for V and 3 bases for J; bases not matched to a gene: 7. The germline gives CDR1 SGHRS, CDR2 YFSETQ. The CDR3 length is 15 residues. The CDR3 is CASRLTGQVYNEQFF. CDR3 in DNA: TGCGCCAGCAGATTGACGGGACAGGTCTACAATGAGCAGTTCTTC.

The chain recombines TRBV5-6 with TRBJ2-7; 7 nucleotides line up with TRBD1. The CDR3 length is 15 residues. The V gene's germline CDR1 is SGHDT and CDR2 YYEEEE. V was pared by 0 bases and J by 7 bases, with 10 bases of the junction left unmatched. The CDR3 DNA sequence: TGTGCCAGCAGCTTGGGACAGGGCACGCTTCGGGAGCAGTACTTC. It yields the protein CASSLGQGTLREQYF.

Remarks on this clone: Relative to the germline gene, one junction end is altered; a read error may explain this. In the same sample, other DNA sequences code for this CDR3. CDR3 DNA sequence: TGTGCCAGCAGTCCCTGGACTAGCGGGGCCGACACAGACACGCAGTATTTT. Amino acid sequence: CASSPWTSGADTDTQYF. The chain combines TRBV28 with TRBJ2-3; 12 bases align to TRBD2. The CDR3 extends over 17 amino acids. Germline CDR1 MDHEN, CDR2 SYDVKM.

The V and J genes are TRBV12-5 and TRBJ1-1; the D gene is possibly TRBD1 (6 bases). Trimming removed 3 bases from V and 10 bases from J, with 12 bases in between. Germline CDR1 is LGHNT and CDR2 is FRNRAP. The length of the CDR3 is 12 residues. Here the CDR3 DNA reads TGTGCTAGTGGTTTTATGGGACACGGAGCTTTCTTT. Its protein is CASGFMGHGAFF.

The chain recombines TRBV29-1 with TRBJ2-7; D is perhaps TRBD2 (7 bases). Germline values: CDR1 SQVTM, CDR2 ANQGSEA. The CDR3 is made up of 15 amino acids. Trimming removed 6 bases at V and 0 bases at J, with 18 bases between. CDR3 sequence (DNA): TGCAGCGTCCTGAGCGGGACAATGAGCTCCTACGAGCAGTACTTC. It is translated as CSVLSGTMSSYEQYF.

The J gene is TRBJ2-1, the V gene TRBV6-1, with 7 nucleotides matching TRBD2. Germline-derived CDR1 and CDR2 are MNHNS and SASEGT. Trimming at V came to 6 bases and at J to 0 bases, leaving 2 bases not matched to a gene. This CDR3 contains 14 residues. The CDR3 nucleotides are TGTGCCAGCAGGGGGGGGGACTCCTACAATGAGCAGTTCTTC. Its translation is CASRGGDSYNEQFF.

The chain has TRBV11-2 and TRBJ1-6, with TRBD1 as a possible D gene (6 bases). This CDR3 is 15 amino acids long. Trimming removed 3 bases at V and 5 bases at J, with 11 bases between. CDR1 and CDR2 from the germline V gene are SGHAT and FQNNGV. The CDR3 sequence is CASSFNRENNSPLHF. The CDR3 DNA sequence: TGTGCCAGCAGCTTTAACAGGGAGAATAATTCACCCCTCCACTTT.

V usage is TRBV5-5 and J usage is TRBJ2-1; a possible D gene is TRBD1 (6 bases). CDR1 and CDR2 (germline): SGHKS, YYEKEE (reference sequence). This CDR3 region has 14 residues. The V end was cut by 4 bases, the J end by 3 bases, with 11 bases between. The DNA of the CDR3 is TGTGCCAGCAGCCCCGGACAGAACTACAATGAGCAGTTCTTC. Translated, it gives CASSPGQNYNEQFF.

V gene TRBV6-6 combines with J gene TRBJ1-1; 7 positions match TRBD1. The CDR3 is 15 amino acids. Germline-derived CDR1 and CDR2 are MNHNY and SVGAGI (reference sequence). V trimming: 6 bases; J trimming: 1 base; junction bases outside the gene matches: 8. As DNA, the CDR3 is TGTGCCAGCAGGGAACAGGGGATGAGGAACACTGAAGCTTTCTTT. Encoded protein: CASREQGMRNTEAFF.

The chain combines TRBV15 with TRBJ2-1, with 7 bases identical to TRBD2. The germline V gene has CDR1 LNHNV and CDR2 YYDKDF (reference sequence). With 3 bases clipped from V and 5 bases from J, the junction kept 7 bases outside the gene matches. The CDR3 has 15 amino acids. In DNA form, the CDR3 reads TGTGCCACCAGCAGGGGCAGGGAGGGCCACAATGAGCAGTTCTTC. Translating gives CATSRGREGHNEQFF.

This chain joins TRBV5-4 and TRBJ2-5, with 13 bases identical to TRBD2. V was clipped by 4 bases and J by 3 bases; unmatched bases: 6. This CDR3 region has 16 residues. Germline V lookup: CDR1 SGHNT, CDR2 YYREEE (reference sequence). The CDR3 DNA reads TGTGCCAGCAGCCCCAAACTAGCGGGGGGGAAAGAGACCCAGTACTTC. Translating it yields CASSPKLAGGKETQYF.

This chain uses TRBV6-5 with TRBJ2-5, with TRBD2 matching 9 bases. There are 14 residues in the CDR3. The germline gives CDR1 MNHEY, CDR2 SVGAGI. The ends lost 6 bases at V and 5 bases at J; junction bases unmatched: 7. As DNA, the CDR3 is TGTGCCAGCAGAAATAGCGGGGGTGGGGAGACCCAGTACTTC. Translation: CASRNSGGGETQYF.

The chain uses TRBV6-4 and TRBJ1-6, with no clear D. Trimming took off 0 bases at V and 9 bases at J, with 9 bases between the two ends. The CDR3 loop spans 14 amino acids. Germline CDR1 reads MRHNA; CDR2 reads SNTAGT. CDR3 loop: CASSDSLGGSPLHF. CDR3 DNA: TGTGCCAGCAGTGACTCGCTTGGAGGTTCACCCCTCCACTTT.

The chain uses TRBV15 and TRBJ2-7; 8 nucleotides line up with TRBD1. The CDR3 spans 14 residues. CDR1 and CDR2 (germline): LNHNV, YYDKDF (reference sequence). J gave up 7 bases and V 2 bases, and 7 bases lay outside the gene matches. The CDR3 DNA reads TGTGCCACCAGCAGAAGGACAGGGATGTTAGAGCAGTACTTC. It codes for CATSRRTGMLEQYF.

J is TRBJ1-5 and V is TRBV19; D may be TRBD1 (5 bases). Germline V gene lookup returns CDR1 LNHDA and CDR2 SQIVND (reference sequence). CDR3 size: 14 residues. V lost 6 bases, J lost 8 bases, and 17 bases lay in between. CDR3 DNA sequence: TGTGCCAGTAGCTCAGAGACAGCGATGGAGCCCCAGCATTTT. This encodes CASSSETAMEPQHF.